The 18 T cell receptor beta chains presented below share a single source sample, sequenced in a study of blood T cell repertoires in COVID-19 (dated by TCRdb to the early 2020s). Library preparation used the immunoSEQ multiplex PCR assay. TCRdb limited this immuneACCESS table to in-frame rearrangements with V and J called. A share of clones is missing; checked studies link under half to unresolved V genes, and the rest is unexplained. Present in this sample are about 130,000 clones, around 86% of which were seen just once. The leading ten clones occupy about an eighth of the sample. Sample: peripheral blood. The receptor source for this set is a woman in her 70s with COVID-19, enrolled during active disease.

This clone was detected only once. The V gene is TRBV30, the J gene TRBJ1-2; D possibly corresponds to TRBD1 (6 bases). The V end lost 2 bases, the J end lost 7 bases, and 14 bases lay between the germline ends. CDR1 is GTSNPN and CDR2 is SVGIG in the germline V gene (reference sequence). The CDR3 is 13 residues long. The CDR3 sequence: CAWSFLGAGGYTF. The DNA for the CDR3 is TGTGCCTGGAGTTTCCTGGGGGCGGGTGGCTACACCTTC.

CDR3 sequence reads: CASSAYSGGNTIYF. CDR3 bases: TGTGCCAGCAGTGCTTACAGTGGTGGAAACACCATATATTTT. This chain links TRBV27 with TRBJ1-3; no clear D gene. V was shortened by 5 bases and J by 3 bases, with 11 bases between the two germline ends. CDR1 MNHEY and CDR2 SMNVEV come from the germline V gene (reference sequence). The CDR3 covers 14 residues.

The chain is built from TRBV3-1 (or the pseudogene TRBV3-2) and TRBJ2-3; D may be TRBD2 (5 bases). Germline V lookup: CDR1 LGHDT, CDR2 YNNKEL (reference sequence). V was cut by 1 base and J by 1 base, with 12 bases left in between. This CDR3 is 16 amino acids long. CDR3 region: CASSQVPGSGTDTQYF. The CDR3 nucleotides read TGTGCCAGCAGCCAAGTTCCGGGATCGGGCACAGATACGCAGTATTTT.

The rearrangement uses TRBV28 and TRBJ2-7; D might be TRBD2 (6 bases). The CDR3 covers 15 residues. The V end was cut by 6 bases, the J end by 3 bases, with 18 bases between. The V gene's germline CDR1 is MDHEN and CDR2 SYDVKM. The CDR3 nucleotides read TGTGCCAGCAGCCCCTTTAGGGACGGGAGCTACGAGCAGTACTTC. As protein: CASSPFRDGSYEQYF.

The chain links TRBV12-5 to TRBJ1-3; D is possibly TRBD1 (5 bases). V lost 4 bases and J lost 4, with 8 bases in between. The CDR3 loop spans 13 amino acids. CDR1 LGHNT and CDR2 FRNRAP come from the germline V gene. DNA for the CDR3: TGTGCTAGTGGTTGGGAGGGGGGAAACACCATATATTTT. Its protein product is CASGWEGGNTIYF.

V and J are TRBV9 and TRBJ2-5; 8 bases line up with TRBD2. Germline CDR1 SGDLS, CDR2 YYNGEE. V dropped 0 bases and J dropped 0; count of bases not matched to a gene: 4. The CDR3 runs 16 residues. CDR3 sequence (DNA): TGTGCCAGCAGCGTAGCGGCAGCGGGGGACCAAGAGACCCAGTACTTC. This codes for CASSVAAAGDQETQYF.

This chain joins TRBV9 and TRBJ1-2; 7 bases map to TRBD1. Trimming removed 3 bases from V and 8 bases from J; junction bases left unmatched: 7. CDR3 length: 13 residues. Per germline, CDR1 SGDLS and CDR2 YYNGEE. The CDR3 region is CASSGNRGEGYTF. The CDR3 region has the DNA TGTGCCAGCAGCGGTAACAGGGGTGAAGGCTACACCTTC. Full variable domain (remainder filled in from reference TRBV9 and TRBJ1-2): DSGVTQTPKHLITATGQRVTLRCSPRSGDLSVYWYQQSLDQGLQFLIQYYNGEERAKGNILERFSAQQFPDLHSELNLSSLELGDSALYFCASSGNRGEGYTFGSGTRLTVV.

The gene calls are TRBV7-8 and TRBJ2-7; a weak D match, TRBD1 (6 bases). The V end was cut by 2 bases, the J end by 2 bases, with 10 bases between. The germline V gene has CDR1 SGHVS and CDR2 FQNEAQ. This CDR3 has 14 amino acids. Here the CDR3 reads CASSLSQGTYEQYF. DNA of the CDR3: TGTGCCAGCAGCTTATCACAGGGAACCTACGAGCAGTACTTC. The complete variable domain, with remaining parts taken from reference TRBV7-8 and TRBJ2-7, reads GAGVSQSPRYKVAKRGQDVALRCDPISGHVSLFWYQQALGQGPEFLTYFQNEAQLDKSGLPSDRFFAERPEGSVSTLKIQRTQQEDSAVYLCASSLSQGTYEQYFGPGTRLTVT.

The table lists this clone with a few counts. The chain uses TRBV6-1 and TRBJ2-1; 8 nucleotides line up with TRBD2. Germline trimming cut 1 base from V and 5 bases from J; bases unmatched to any gene: 7. This CDR3 comprises 16 residues. Germline V CDR1 and CDR2: MNHNS, SASEGT. Written as DNA, the CDR3 is TGTGCCAGCAGTGAAGACTCCCGGGGGGGAAACAATGAGCAGTTCTTC. Translated, it gives CASSEDSRGGNNEQFF.

The chain uses TRBV6-5 and TRBJ2-2; 8 bases fit TRBD1. Germline values: CDR1 MNHEY, CDR2 SVGAGI. The trim removed 6 bases at V and 5 bases at J, leaving 5 bases unmatched. CDR3 length: 14 residues. The CDR3 sequence: CASRTGVGTGELFF. For the CDR3, the DNA is TGTGCCAGCAGGACAGGGGTTGGTACCGGGGAGCTGTTTTTT.

As to this clone: One end of the junction is discordant with germline, which a read error may explain. CDR3 amino acids: CASSERGSTGGPVF. The CDR3 coding sequence is TGTGCCAGCAGTGAACGGGGTTCGACAGGGGGCCCCGTTTTT. The V call is TRBV6-1, the J call TRBJ1-1, with 10 bases aligning to TRBD1. Germline CDR1 is MNHNS and CDR2 is SASEGT. CDR3 length: 14 residues.

This rearrangement joins TRBV28 to TRBJ1-4, with D uncertain. The germline V gene has CDR1 MDHEN and CDR2 SYDVKM. With 7 bases removed from V and 5 bases from J, the gap between germline ends came to 8 bases. The CDR3 loop spans 12 amino acids. CDR3 nucleotide sequence: TGTGCCAGCAAGAAAAGCAATGAAAAACTGTTTTTT. Protein sequence: CASKKSNEKLFF.

This rearrangement joins TRBV19 to TRBJ2-7; 7 bases fit TRBD1. J was trimmed by 1 base and V by 3 bases; bases with no gene match: 6. Germline V gene lookup returns CDR1 LNHDA and CDR2 SQIVND (reference sequence). The CDR3 extends over 15 amino acids. The CDR3 region has the DNA TGTGCCAGTAGTATCGAGGCAGGGGGTTCCTACGAGCAGTACTTC. As protein: CASSIEAGGSYEQYF.

The count of this clone is one. The V gene is TRBV5-1, the J gene TRBJ2-2; D is possibly TRBD1 (5 bases). The CDR3 loop spans 15 amino acids. Trimming removed 0 bases from V and 5 bases from J, with 11 bases in between. Germline V gene sequence: CDR1 SGHRS, CDR2 YFSETQ. The DNA for the CDR3 is TGCGCCAGCAGCTTGGGCAGGGCTAAAACCGGGGAGCTGTTTTTT. Residues: CASSLGRAKTGELFF.

The J gene is TRBJ2-1, the V gene TRBV11-2, with 14 nucleotides matching TRBD2. This CDR3 is built from 15 residues. V lost 4 bases to trimming and J lost 8 bases; unmatched junction nucleotides: 4. Germline CDR1 SGHAT, CDR2 FQNNGV. CDR3 in DNA: TGTGCCAGCAGCTGGACTAGCGGGGGGATTTATGAGCAGTTCTTC. It yields the protein CASSWTSGGIYEQFF.

This clone was counted a single time. The gene calls are TRBV5-6 and TRBJ2-2; 7 bases line up with TRBD1. The V segment lost 4 bases and the J segment 7 bases; nucleotides outside the gene matches: 4. Germline-derived CDR1 and CDR2 are SGHDT and YYEEEE. CDR3 length: 13 residues. The CDR3: CASSRQGVGELFF. The CDR3 DNA reads TGTGCCAGCAGCAGACAGGGAGTCGGGGAGCTGTTTTTT.

This clone was found once. The chain carries TRBV29-1 and TRBJ1-2; 11 bases map to TRBD1. The V gene's germline CDR1 is SQVTM and CDR2 ANQGSEA. The V segment lost 0 bases and the J segment 10 bases; nucleotides outside the gene matches: 19. The CDR3 has 18 residues. The CDR3 bases are TGCAGCGTTGAAGATCGTCTGCCGGGACAGGGGGTTTCCAAGGACTACACCTTC. It codes for CSVEDRLPGQGVSKDYTF.

The J gene is TRBJ1-5, the V gene TRBV5-6; 11 nucleotides match TRBD1. This CDR3 is 16 amino acids long. The V gene's germline CDR1 is SGHDT and CDR2 YYEEEE. V lost 4 bases, J lost 4 bases, and 7 bases stayed unmatched. The CDR3 region is CASSRRTGGNNQPQHF. As DNA, the CDR3 is TGTGCCAGCAGCCGAAGGACAGGGGGCAATAATCAGCCCCAGCATTTT. Using reference TRBV5-6 and TRBJ1-5 for the parts outside the CDR3, the full variable domain is DAGVTQSPTHLIKTRGQQVTLRCSPKSGHDTVSWYQQALGQGPQFIFQYYEEEERQRGNFPDRFSGHQFPNYSSELNVNALLLGDSALYLCASSRRTGGNNQPQHFGDGTRLSIL.